The clone carrying this T cell receptor (beta chain) was observed a handful of times. Germline values: CDR1 SGHVS, CDR2 FNYEAQ. V was clipped by 1 base and J by 10 bases; unmatched bases: 11. The CDR3 extends over 15 amino acids. Source study methods: Amplification with reference gene primers provided the estimates of nucleated cell counts. Profiling relied on immunoSEQ multiplex PCR, and the TCRdb table lists in-frame clones only, not all of them. V and J calls and clone size are as listed in that table; D and trimming were resolved from the DNA. The sample shows under 150,000 clones, around three quarters of them seen only once. The data are from a study of blood T cell repertoires in COVID-19.

The gene calls are TRBV7-6 and TRBJ1-1, with 8 bases identical to TRBD1. The specimen was peripheral blood. The source of this sequence is a man in his fifties or sixties with acute or convalescent COVID-19. CDR3 coding DNA: TGTGCCAGCAGCTTAGGGGGACAGGCCGGCCCTGCAGCTTTCTTT. Its protein product is CASSLGGQAGPAAFF.